A selection of T cell receptor beta chains follows, all from one sample in a study of identical twins. Via MiXCR, TCRdb re-called the 5' RACE reads, giving one row per CDR3 protein. The profile shows some 1,700,000 distinct CDR3 sequences, around 33% of them singletons. Sequences were obtained from cord blood. The receptors stem from a newborn girl in good health. CDR3s include the opening cysteine and the closing phenylalanine or tryptophan. The order of the fields is CDR3 length, V gene, D gene, clone size, J gene, CDR3 protein, CDR3 DNA. A D gene is named only where the DNA matches it firmly. Size is omitted from some rows. Given values are once, few, many or a class for expanded clones.

12	TRBV20-1	NA	NA	TRBJ2-3	CSEGLSTDTQYF	TGCAGTGAGGGCCTCAGCACAGATACGCAGTATTTT
12	TRBV7-9	NA	NA	TRBJ1-5	CASSHQNQPQHF	TGTGCCAGCAGTCATCAAAATCAGCCCCAGCATTTT
17	TRBV6-6	TRBD1	NA	TRBJ2-7	CASSRNSGTGGYYEQYF	TGTGCCAGCAGCCGAAATTCCGGGACAGGAGGTTATTACGAGCAGTACTTC
14	TRBV7-8	NA	few	TRBJ2-5	CASSLVRQEETQYF	TGTGCCAGCAGCTTGGTCAGACAAGAGGAGACCCAGTACTTC
15	TRBV5-1	NA	once	TRBJ1-1	CASSLRRGENTEAFF	TGCGCCAGCAGCTTGCGGCGGGGCGAGAACACTGAAGCTTTCTTT
13	TRBV5-1	TRBD1	few	TRBJ1-4	CASSKGQNEKLFF	TGCGCCAGCAGCAAGGGACAGAATGAAAAACTGTTTTTT
16	TRBV6-9	NA	few	TRBJ2-3	CASSYYPNAFTDTQYF	TGTGCCAGCAGTTATTATCCCAACGCGTTCACAGATACGCAGTATTTT
14	TRBV5-1	TRBD1	many	TRBJ2-5	CASSPGQYQETQYF	TGTGCCAGCAGTCCGGGACAGTACCAAGAGACCCAGTACTTC
15	TRBV11-2	TRBD2	few	TRBJ2-5	CASSPSGSRQETQYF	TGTGCCAGCAGCCCTAGCGGGAGTAGGCAAGAGACCCAGTACTTC
17	TRBV4-1	NA	NA	TRBJ2-2	CASSNNPRTTDTGELFF	TGCGCCAGCAGCAATAATCCCCGGACTACCGACACCGGGGAGCTGTTTTTT
14	TRBV19	NA	NA	TRBJ2-1	CASSFRDTKDEQFF	TGTGCCAGTAGTTTCCGGGACACCAAGGACGAGCAGTTCTTC
19	TRBV20-1	TRBD2	NA	TRBJ2-1	CSARDPLTSGSPSYNEQFF	TGCAGTGCTAGAGACCCCTTGACTAGCGGGAGCCCTTCCTACAATGAGCAGTTCTTC
16	TRBV6-6	NA	NA	TRBJ2-2	CASSPLAGMRTGELFF	TGTGCCAGCAGTCCCTTGGCGGGGATGAGGACCGGGGAGCTGTTTTTT
11	TRBV10-1	NA	NA	TRBJ2-1	CARTAYNEQFF	TGCGCCAGGACAGCCTACAATGAGCAGTTCTTC
17	TRBV15	NA	few	TRBJ1-4	CATSRDIIGRSNEKLFF	TGTGCCACCAGCAGAGATATCATTGGCAGGTCTAATGAAAAACTGTTTTTT
21	TRBV4-1	TRBD2	few	TRBJ2-1	CASSQDQWLAGGRSSYNEQFF	TGCGCCAGCAGCCAAGATCAGTGGCTAGCGGGAGGGAGAAGCTCCTACAATGAGCAGTTCTTC
18	TRBV12-3/TRBV12-4	TRBD2	NA	TRBJ2-3	CASSPTWGLAGFTDTQYF	TGTGCCAGCAGTCCTACTTGGGGACTAGCGGGCTTCACAGATACGCAGTATTTT
16	TRBV5-1	TRBD2	NA	TRBJ2-2	CASSLDGLAATGELFF	TGCGCCAGCAGCTTGGACGGACTAGCGGCAACCGGGGAGCTGTTTTTT
18	TRBV12-3/TRBV12-4	NA	few	TRBJ2-3	CASIPRFQDRPTTDTQYF	TGTGCCAGCATCCCTCGATTCCAAGACCGCCCTACCACAGATACGCAGTATTTT
14	TRBV21-1	NA	many	TRBJ1-4	CASTLQGRNEKLFF	TGTGCCAGCACCCTACAGGGACGGAATGAAAAACTGTTTTTT
12	TRBV3-1	NA	few	TRBJ2-2	CASSSWPGELFF	TGTGCCAGCAGCTCATGGCCCGGGGAGCTGTTTTTT
13	TRBV5-1	TRBD1	few	TRBJ2-7	CASSIWDSYEQYF	TGCGCCAGCAGCATCTGGGACAGCTACGAGCAGTACTTC
14	TRBV20-1	NA	few	TRBJ2-5	CSASTAPSGETQYF	TGCAGTGCTAGCACAGCCCCCTCGGGGGAGACCCAGTACTTC
12	TRBV10-3	NA	many	TRBJ2-7	CAISDDTYEQYF	TGTGCCATCAGTGACGACACCTACGAGCAGTACTTC
12	TRBV28	NA	few	TRBJ2-7	CASRPHSYEQYF	TGTGCCAGCAGGCCACACTCCTACGAGCAGTACTTC
15	TRBV24-1	NA	NA	TRBJ1-2	CATSDRGLRSYGYTF	TGTGCCACCAGTGACCGGGGACTACGGAGCTATGGCTACACCTTC
15	TRBV5-1	TRBD1	few	TRBJ1-4	CASSSQGWANEKLFF	TGCGCCAGCAGCTCACAGGGGTGGGCTAATGAAAAACTGTTTTTT
16	TRBV27	NA	many	TRBJ2-1	CASSLMSQPPQKEQFF	TGTGCCAGCAGTTTAATGTCTCAACCCCCGCAAAAGGAGCAGTTCTTC
17	TRBV14	NA	NA	TRBJ1-2	CASSQVVGSHAVYGYTF	TGTGCCAGCAGCCAAGTGGTCGGGTCCCACGCGGTCTATGGCTACACCTTC
18	TRBV7-8	TRBD2	NA	TRBJ2-3	CASSLAGLAGAFTDTQYF	TGTGCCAGCAGCTTAGCGGGACTAGCGGGGGCCTTCACAGATACGCAGTATTTT
16	TRBV21-1	NA	once	TRBJ2-4	CHAGGGVGMAKNIQYF	TGTCACGCGGGCGGGGGCGTGGGAATGGCCAAAAACATTCAGTACTTC
10	TRBV4-2	NA	many	TRBJ1-4	CASKGEKLFF	TGTGCCAGCAAAGGTGAAAAACTGTTTTTT
14	TRBV7-9	TRBD2	NA	TRBJ2-2	CASSGSGGYGELFF	TGTGCCAGCAGCGGTAGCGGGGGCTACGGGGAGCTGTTTTTT
14	TRBV10-3	TRBD2	few	TRBJ2-3	CAIGLAGRADTQYF	TGTGCCATCGGGCTAGCGGGACGGGCAGATACGCAGTATTTT
11	TRBV5-1	NA	NA	TRBJ1-1	CASHKDTEAFF	TGCGCCAGCCATAAGGACACTGAAGCTTTCTTT
14	TRBV29-1	NA	few	TRBJ1-1	CSVSSRVWSTEAFF	TGCAGCGTTTCCTCCAGGGTTTGGAGCACTGAAGCTTTCTTT
14	TRBV20-1	NA	few	TRBJ1-4	CSARSWTEREKLFF	TGCAGTGCCAGAAGTTGGACGGAGAGGGAAAAACTGTTTTTT
16	TRBV7-2	TRBD2	NA	TRBJ2-1	CASSLALAGGQETQFF	TGTGCCAGCAGCTTAGCGCTAGCGGGGGGGCAAGAGACCCAGTTCTTC